Shown below are 21 T cell receptor beta chains from a single sample sequenced in a study of T cells in Graves' hyperthyroidism and ophthalmopathy. The investigators amplified TCR beta CDR3 regions from RNA transcripts. HTBI primers were the set used in a first-round RT-PCR of the TCR CDR3. TCRdb re-called the multiplex PCR reads through MiXCR, storing one row per CDR3 protein. The repertoire includes approximately 100,000 distinct CDR3 sequences, roughly 50% of them detected once, and roughly 24% sits in the top ten. The specimen was blood. All receptors come from a middle-aged man with Graves' hyperthyroidism.

The chain recombines TRBV7-2 with TRBJ2-7, with D maybe TRBD2 (5 bases). CDR3 length equals 12 residues. Trimming removed 4 bases from V and 3 bases from J, with 7 bases in between. Germline V lookup: CDR1 SGHTA, CDR2 FQGNSA. The DNA for the CDR3 is TGTGCCAGCAGCTCCGGGGACTACGAGCAGTACTTC. It codes for CASSSGDYEQYF.

This clonotype was seen at least ten times. The genes are TRBV5-1 and TRBJ1-2; D unclear. From germline, CDR1 is SGHRS and CDR2 YFSETQ. Trimming took 3 bases from V and 4 from J, leaving 13 bases between them. This CDR3 region has 14 residues. CDR3 in DNA: TGCGCCAGCAGCTACTGGGCAGCCGCCTATGGCTACACCTTC. Protein product: CASSYWAAAYGYTF.

This clonotype occurred many times. The genes are TRBV7-8 and TRBJ1-6; 7 nucleotides line up with TRBD1. With 5 bases clipped from V and 6 bases from J, the junction kept 10 bases outside the gene matches. Germline-derived CDR1 and CDR2 are SGHVS and FQNEAQ. The length of the CDR3 is 16 residues. CDR3 in amino acids: CASSPLTGTANSPLHF. The CDR3, as DNA: TGTGCCAGCAGCCCATTAACCGGGACAGCTAATTCACCCCTCCACTTT.

The chain joins TRBV10-3 to TRBJ2-7, with 8 bases fitting TRBD2. With V trimmed by 6 bases and J by 5 bases, 3 bases remained unmatched. CDR1 is ENHRY, CDR2 SYGVKD, per germline. This CDR3 is 12 amino acids long. CDR3 region: CAISTSGDEQYF. For the CDR3, the DNA is TGTGCCATCAGCACTAGCGGTGACGAGCAGTACTTC.

The table lists this clonotype with many counts. The chain is built from TRBV11-2 and TRBJ2-3; TRBD1 is a possible D gene (6 bases). V lost 3 bases to trimming and J lost 0 bases, with 13 bases between them. This CDR3 is 16 amino acids long. Looked up from germline, CDR1 is SGHAT and CDR2 is FQNNGV. The CDR3 DNA follows: TGTGCCAGCAGCTTGTCAGGGGCGCGAAGCACAGATACGCAGTATTTT. Its protein product is CASSLSGARSTDTQYF.

This clonotype is a singleton in its sample. The chain uses TRBV9 and TRBJ1-1; no clear D. This CDR3 comprises 14 residues. V dropped 9 bases and J dropped 4 bases, with 19 bases sitting between them. The germline V gene has CDR1 SGDLS and CDR2 YYNGEE. The CDR3 DNA sequence: TGTGCCAATAGCGTAGGGCAGGCGCCCACTGAAGCTTTCTTT. Amino acid sequence: CANSVGQAPTEAFF.

This clonotype came up once. The chain links TRBV19 to TRBJ1-5; D not resolved. Germline V gene lookup returns CDR1 LNHDA and CDR2 SQIVND (reference sequence). The CDR3 covers 15 residues. Trimming cost V 1 base and J 11 bases, with 18 bases left between them. The CDR3, as DNA: TGTGCCAGTAGTATAGGACAACGCCGACAAGAGACCCAGCATTTT. Residues: CASSIGQRRQETQHF.

This clonotype has at least ten counts. The chain employs TRBV4-3 and TRBJ1-6; D is unclear. CDR1 is LGHNA and CDR2 is YSLEER in the germline V gene. The CDR3 runs 13 residues. Trimming took 1 base from V and 6 from J, leaving 4 bases between them. CDR3 sequence reads: CASSQVANSPLHF. The CDR3 DNA sequence: TGCGCCAGCAGCCAAGTAGCTAATTCACCCCTCCACTTT.

This clonotype was observed many times. The genes are TRBV20-1 and TRBJ2-4; tentatively, D is TRBD2 (5 bases). This CDR3 has 16 residues. Per the germline V gene, CDR1 is DFQATT and CDR2 is SNEGSKA (reference sequence). V lost 3 bases and J lost 0, with 15 bases in between. The CDR3 nucleotides read TGCAGTGCTAGCCATGGAGAGGGCTTAGCCAAAAACATTCAGTACTTC. Translation: CSASHGEGLAKNIQYF.

This clonotype has more than one count but fewer than ten. The rearrangement uses TRBV14 and TRBJ2-2, with D tentatively TRBD1 or TRBD2 (5 bases each). V was clipped by 6 bases and J by 6 bases, with 17 bases between them. From germline, CDR1 is SGHDN and CDR2 FVKESK. The CDR3 runs to 15 residues. The CDR3: CASSQSDPGPGELFF. The CDR3 coding sequence is TGTGCCAGCAGTCAATCCGACCCGGGACCCGGGGAGCTGTTTTTT.

This clonotype was seen ten or more times. The chain combines TRBV20-1 with TRBJ2-1, with D perhaps TRBD1 (6 bases). In germline, CDR1 is DFQATT, CDR2 SNEGSKA (reference sequence). CDR3 length: 15 amino acids. Trimming cost V 1 base and J 4 bases, with 14 bases left between them. CDR3 sequence: CSARGHPQGYNEQFF. The DNA for the CDR3 is TGCAGTGCTAGAGGGCACCCCCAGGGGTACAATGAGCAGTTCTTC.

This clonotype rates as medium-sized. The genes are TRBV10-1 and TRBJ2-7; TRBD2 matches 8 bases. CDR1 and CDR2 (germline): WNHNN, SYGVQD (reference sequence). The ends lost 10 bases at V and 9 bases at J; junction bases unmatched: 8. The CDR3 has 11 residues. The CDR3, as DNA: TGCGCCACCCAAGCGGGAGTTACGCAGTACTTC. Translation: CATQAGVTQYF.

This clonotype was seen at least ten times. The rearrangement joins TRBV7-2 to TRBJ2-2, with D possibly being TRBD1 (5 bases). V was clipped by 5 bases and J by 3 bases, with 22 bases between them. The germline V gene encodes CDR1 SGHTA and CDR2 FQGNSA. The CDR3 is 18 residues long. CDR3 sequence: CASSPNPYGAAYTGELFF. CDR3 DNA sequence: TGTGCCAGCAGCCCAAATCCCTATGGGGCCGCTTACACCGGGGAGCTGTTTTTT.

This clonotype was detected many times. The gene calls are TRBV5-6 and TRBJ2-7; no firm D call. The CDR3 covers 11 residues. Between the trimmed V and J ends, which lost 3 bases and 8 bases, there was a span of 9 bases. Germline CDR1 reads SGHDT; CDR2 reads YYEEEE. CDR3 bases: TGTGCCAGCAGCTCAAGGGTACAGCAGTACTTC. This encodes CASSSRVQQYF.

This clonotype came up many times. This sequence joins TRBV2 and TRBJ2-1; TRBD1 might be the D (6 bases). CDR1 and CDR2 (germline): SNHLY, FYNNEI. Between the trimmed V and J ends, which lost 5 bases and 0 bases, there was a span of 14 bases. The CDR3 sequence is 16 residues long. The CDR3 DNA reads as TGTGCCAGCAGTTTAAGGGGGACCTCCTCCTACAATGAGCAGTTCTTC. It translates to CASSLRGTSSYNEQFF. The whole variable domain, filled in from reference TRBV2 and TRBJ2-1, reads EPEVTQTPSHQVTQMGQEVILRCVPISNHLYFYWYRQILGQKVEFLVSFYNNEISEKSEIFDDQFSVERPDGSNFTLKIRSTKLEDSAMYFCASSLRGTSSYNEQFFGPGTRLTVL.

J is TRBJ2-6 and V is TRBV7-9; tentatively, D is TRBD2 (6 bases). Germline V lookup: CDR1 SEHNR, CDR2 FQNEAQ (reference sequence). CDR3 length: 17 amino acids. V lost 11 bases, J lost 0 bases, and 20 bases lay in between. CDR3 sequence (DNA): TGTGCCGTAGGAGGGGCGCACGGTGGCTCTGGGGCCAACGTCCTGACTTTC. Translated, it gives CAVGGAHGGSGANVLTF. Supplemented by reference TRBV7-9 and TRBJ2-6, the full variable domain reads DTGVSQNPRHKITKRGQNVTFRCDPISEHNRLYWYRQTLGQGPEFLTYFQNEAQLEKSRLLSDRFSAERPKGSFSTLEIQRTEQGDSAMYLCAVGGAHGGSGANVLTFGAGSRLTVL.

The sample holds a few counts of this clonotype. The chain combines TRBV7-2 with TRBJ1-1; maybe TRBD1 (6 bases). This CDR3 is 14 amino acids long. Looked up from germline, CDR1 is SGHTA and CDR2 is FQGNSA. Trimming took off 7 bases at V and 1 base at J, with 13 bases between the two ends. The CDR3 spells CASTRGGANTEAFF. In DNA form, the CDR3 reads TGTGCCAGCACCCGAGGGGGTGCGAACACTGAAGCTTTCTTT.

Only a few counts were recorded for this clonotype. The chain has TRBV18 and TRBJ2-1, with 9 bases aligning to TRBD2. Losses at the gene ends were 3 bases for V and 9 bases for J; bases not matched to a gene: 6. There are 14 residues in the CDR3. Germline-derived CDR1 and CDR2 are KGHSH and LQKENI. This chain's CDR3 is CASSPGTSHVEQFF. The CDR3 DNA is TGTGCCAGCTCACCCGGGACTAGCCATGTTGAGCAGTTCTTC.

V gene TRBV20-1 combines with J gene TRBJ2-1, with TRBD2 identical over 9 bases. V lost 2 bases and J lost 7; bases outside the gene matches: 12. The CDR3 loop spans 16 amino acids. CDR1 and CDR2 (germline): DFQATT, SNEGSKA (reference sequence). In nucleotides, the CDR3 is TGCAGTGCTAGATGGATAGCGGGAGTCCTTGGGAATGAGCAGTTCTTC. Translated: CSARWIAGVLGNEQFF.

This clonotype was found many times. The rearrangement links TRBV6-5 to TRBJ2-7; D remains ambiguous. Trimming removed 3 bases at V and 3 bases at J, with 12 bases between. CDR3 size: 14 residues. Germline V CDR1 and CDR2: MNHEY, SVGAGI. CDR3 coding DNA: TGTGCCAGCAGTTATGGCAGCCAGAGCTACGAGCAGTACTTC. Translation gives CASSYGSQSYEQYF.

The table lists this clonotype with a few counts. The gene calls are TRBV11-3 and TRBJ1-5; 8 bases line up with TRBD1. Germline V gives CDR1 SGHNT, CDR2 YENEEA. Trimming at V came to 5 bases and at J to 9 bases, leaving 15 bases not matched to a gene. The CDR3 consists of 16 residues. The CDR3 loop is CASSPSGDRWQPPQHF. CDR3 nucleotides: TGTGCCAGCAGCCCTAGCGGGGACAGGTGGCAACCGCCCCAGCATTTT.